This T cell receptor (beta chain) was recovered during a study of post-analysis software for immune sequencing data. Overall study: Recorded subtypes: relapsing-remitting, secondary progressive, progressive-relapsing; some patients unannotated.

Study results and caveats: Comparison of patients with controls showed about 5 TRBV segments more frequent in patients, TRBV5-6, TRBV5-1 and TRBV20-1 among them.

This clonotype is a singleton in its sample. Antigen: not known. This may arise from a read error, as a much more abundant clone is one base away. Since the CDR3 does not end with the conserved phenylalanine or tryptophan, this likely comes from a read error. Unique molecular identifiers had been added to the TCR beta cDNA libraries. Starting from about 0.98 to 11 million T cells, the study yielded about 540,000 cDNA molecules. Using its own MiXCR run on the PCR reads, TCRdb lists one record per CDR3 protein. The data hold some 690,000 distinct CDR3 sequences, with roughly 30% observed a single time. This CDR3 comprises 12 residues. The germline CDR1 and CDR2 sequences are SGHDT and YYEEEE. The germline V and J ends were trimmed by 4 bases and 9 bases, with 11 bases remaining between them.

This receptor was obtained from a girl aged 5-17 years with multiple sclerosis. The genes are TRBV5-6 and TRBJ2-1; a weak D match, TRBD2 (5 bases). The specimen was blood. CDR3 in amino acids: CASSRGFGEQFI. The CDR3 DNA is TGTGCCAGCAGCCGGGGATTTGGTGAGCAGTTCATC.